Following are 7 T cell receptor beta chains from one sample sequenced in a study of cytomegalovirus exposure and HLA in healthy donors. Here immunoSEQ multiplex PCR was the method, and the copy in TCRdb shows in-frame clones only, minus some. The sample carries 65,000 to 75,000 clones, about 94% recorded once. Sequenced input: PBMCs. The origin of the receptors is a young man in good health and CMV-seropositive.

This clone was detected only a few times. CDR3 region: CASSFPNLRTSLTGELFF. DNA for the CDR3: TGTGCCAGCAGTTTTCCCAATTTAAGGACTAGCTTGACCGGGGAGCTGTTTTTT. The genes are TRBV28 and TRBJ2-2; 8 bases align to TRBD2. Germline assignment: CDR1 MDHEN and CDR2 SYDVKM. This CDR3 comprises 18 residues. V was pared by 3 bases and J by 5 bases, with 14 bases of the junction left unmatched.

The CDR3, as DNA: TGCGCCAGCAGCTTCGGCCGACGATCAGGGGGGGAGACCCAGTACTTC. Translating it yields CASSFGRRSGGETQYF. The J gene is TRBJ2-5, the V gene TRBV5-1; perhaps TRBD1 as D (7 bases). Germline V gene lookup returns CDR1 SGHRS and CDR2 YFSETQ. The CDR3 has 16 residues. Trimming shortened V by 2 bases and J by 5 bases, and 19 bases separated the two germline ends.

This chain links TRBV30 with TRBJ2-7, with 11 bases lining up with TRBD2. The length of the CDR3 is 15 residues. The germline CDR1 and CDR2 sequences are GTSNPN and SVGIG (reference sequence). The ends lost 4 bases at V and 1 base at J; junction bases unmatched: 6. CDR3 coding DNA: TGTGCCTGGACATTAGCGGGAGGGCCTTCCTACGAGCAGTACTTC. Encoded protein: CAWTLAGGPSYEQYF.

The rearrangement links TRBV7-8 to TRBJ2-7; 8 bases agree with TRBD2. CDR1 and CDR2 (germline): SGHVS, FQNEAQ. This CDR3 spans 16 amino acids. With 3 bases clipped from V and 4 bases from J, the junction kept 11 bases outside the gene matches. The CDR3 here is CASSLGVSSGRYEQYF. The CDR3 nucleotides are TGTGCCAGCAGCTTGGGGGTGTCTAGCGGGCGGTACGAGCAGTACTTC.

The chain has TRBV5-1 and TRBJ2-7; TRBD2 matches at 9 bases. In germline, CDR1 is SGHRS, CDR2 YFSETQ. The CDR3 length is 15 residues. V lost 2 bases to trimming and J lost 0 bases; unmatched junction nucleotides: 3. The CDR3 coding sequence is TGCGCCAGCAGCTTAACTAGCGGGTACTCCTACGAGCAGTACTTC. It codes for CASSLTSGYSYEQYF.

The rearrangement uses TRBV4-1 and TRBJ1-1; D is unresolved. This CDR3 spans 13 amino acids. Germline CDR1 is MGHRA and CDR2 is YSYEKL. The V and J ends lost 3 bases and 5 bases respectively, with 10 bases between them. The CDR3 sequence is CASSQQSGTEAFF. CDR3 nucleotide sequence: TGCGCCAGCAGCCAGCAATCGGGGACTGAAGCTTTCTTT.

The V call is TRBV5-1, the J call TRBJ1-4; the D gene is possibly TRBD1 (5 bases). Trimming left V 1 base short and J 6 bases short, with 16 bases between. The CDR3 spans 16 residues. The germline gives CDR1 SGHRS, CDR2 YFSETQ. The CDR3 DNA follows: TGCGCCAGCAGCTTGCAGGGTGGGGATTGGGATGAAAAACTGTTTTTT. This sequence encodes CASSLQGGDWDEKLFF.